Only a few counts were recorded for the clone carrying this TCR beta chain. Germline V CDR1 and CDR2: SGHVS, FQNEAQ. The CDR3 extends over 16 amino acids. The V end was cut by 3 bases, the J end by 1 base, with 15 bases between. This record belongs to a study of T cells after yellow fever vaccination. A process of 5'RACE template switching, which added a universal primer site and UMIs, was used to make TCR cDNA. In TCRdb, the 5' RACE reads were re-called with MiXCR into one record per CDR3 protein. Of nearly 550,000 distinct CDR3 sequences listed, 15% to 20% are singletons. The V gene is TRBV7-8, the J gene TRBJ2-5; D is unclear. The TCR sequence derives from a man between 25 and 39 years old who received the YFV17D yellow fever vaccine. The specimen was PBMCs, collected 15 days after the yellow fever booster vaccination. CDR3 amino acids: CASSLGFGTFQETQYF. The CDR3 DNA reads TGTGCCAGCAGCTTGGGGTTCGGAACCTTCCAAGAGACCCAGTACTTC.